These 12 T cell receptor beta chains came from one sample sequenced in a study of response to subunit inactivated influenza vaccine (dated by TCRdb to the late 2010s). The method behind the library was RT-PCR. The data were produced on an Illumina HiSeq 2500. TCRdb passed the public sequencing reads through fastp at Q25 and MiXCR, retaining productive beta sequences. Each CDR3 protein gets just one entry, which takes the most common genes and DNA from the rows behind it. In all, the sample holds 450,000 to 700,000 distinct CDR3 sequences, and 12% to 15% of those were seen once. The ten largest clonotypes hold around 10% of the sample. This specimen was PBMCs from blood, taken 11 to 12 days after vaccination. The receptors here all came from a man between 50 and 59 years old who received an inactivated influenza vaccine. Donor details come from another sample of the same person, matched by shared clones.

This clonotype was seen a single time. The V gene is TRBV28, the J gene TRBJ2-1; no definite D call. The CDR3 is made up of 15 amino acids. CDR1 MDHEN and CDR2 SYDVKM come from the germline V gene. V lost 7 bases to trimming and J lost 4 bases, with 17 bases between them. In DNA, the CDR3 is TGTGCCAGCAAGGACGGGCAGCCTAGTTACAATGAGCAGTTCTTC. Translated, it gives CASKDGQPSYNEQFF. Using reference TRBV28 and TRBJ2-1 for the parts outside the CDR3, the full variable domain is DVKVTQSSRYLVKRTGEKVFLECVQDMDHENMFWYRQDPGLGLRLIYFSYDVKMKEKGDIPEGYSVSREKKERFSLILESASTNQTSMYLCASKDGQPSYNEQFFGPGTRLTVL.

This clonotype showed up just a few times. The chain couples TRBV16 to TRBJ1-4; perhaps TRBD1 as D (6 bases). V shed 0 bases and J shed 7 bases, with 12 bases lying between them. CDR1 and CDR2 from the germline V gene are KGHSY and FQNENV. The CDR3 has 15 amino acids. CDR3 nucleotides: TGTGCCAGCAGCCAATCGTTCGGACAGCCTGAAAAACTGTTTTTT. As protein: CASSQSFGQPEKLFF.

This clonotype was seen a handful of times. CDR3 loop: CASSWSASGSGDTQYF. The CDR3 region has the DNA TGCGCCAGCAGCTGGAGTGCTAGCGGGAGTGGAGATACGCAGTATTTT. The chain is built from TRBV5-1 and TRBJ2-3; 10 bases map to TRBD2. Trimming cost V 3 bases and J 5 bases; bases outside gene matches: 9. The CDR3 is 16 residues long. Germline CDR1 and CDR2: SGHRS and YFSETQ.

This clonotype was counted many times. J is TRBJ2-1 and V is TRBV6-2 or TRBV6-3; TRBD2 matches 10 bases. The germline gives CDR1 MNHEY, CDR2 SVGEGT. The CDR3 is 15 amino acids. After removal of 6 bases from V and 6 bases from J, the junction contained 8 bases not matched to a gene. This CDR3 is CASSDDSGRLNEQFF. The DNA for the CDR3 is TGTGCCAGCAGCGATGATAGCGGGAGGCTCAATGAGCAGTTCTTC.

This clonotype was picked up a small number of times. V is TRBV2 and J is TRBJ2-5; D is perhaps TRBD1 (6 bases). This CDR3 region has 12 residues. Germline V CDR1 and CDR2: SNHLY, FYNNEI. Trimming shortened V by 6 bases and J by 2 bases, and 7 bases separated the two germline ends. The CDR3 here is CASSGTQETQYF. The CDR3 DNA reads TGTGCCAGCAGCGGGACACAAGAGACCCAGTACTTC.

The chain uses TRBV27 and TRBJ2-4; D is perhaps TRBD1 (6 bases). From germline, CDR1 is MNHEY and CDR2 SMNVEV (reference sequence). This CDR3 has 16 residues. V was clipped by 2 bases and J by 0 bases, with 11 bases between them. The CDR3 nucleotides read TGTGCCAGCAGTTTAAGAGGGGGAGAAGCCAAAAACATTCAGTACTTC. It is translated as CASSLRGGEAKNIQYF.

This clonotype was seen a handful of times. The chain has TRBV10-3 and TRBJ2-3, with TRBD1 matching 9 bases. Germline V gene data show CDR1 as ENHRY and CDR2 as SYGVKD. V gave up 6 bases and J gave up 2 bases; unmatched junction bases: 6. The CDR3 spans 15 residues. CDR3 bases: TGTGCCATCAGGAAGGGACAGGGACTCACAGATACGCAGTATTTT. Translation gives CAIRKGQGLTDTQYF.

This clonotype was detected ten times or more. The CDR3 loop reads CSVEKSRETQYF. The DNA of the CDR3 is TGCAGCGTCGAGAAGAGTAGGGAGACCCAGTACTTC. This rearrangement joins TRBV29-1 to TRBJ2-5; D call uncertain. CDR3 size: 12 residues. V shed 6 bases and J shed 5 bases, with 13 bases lying between them. Per germline, CDR1 SQVTM and CDR2 ANQGSEA.

This clonotype was recorded many times. The genes are TRBV7-9 and TRBJ2-7; tentatively, D is TRBD2 (6 bases). The CDR3 extends over 15 amino acids. V lost 4 bases to trimming and J lost 3 bases, with 16 bases between them. CDR1 SEHNR and CDR2 FQNEAQ come from the germline V gene (reference sequence). In DNA form, the CDR3 reads TGTGCCAGCAGCTCCATTTCAGGCGGGATCTACGAGCAGTACTTC. The encoded protein is CASSSISGGIYEQYF.

The chain carries TRBV24-1 and TRBJ2-2; a possible D gene is TRBD1 (6 bases). Germline loops: CDR1 KGHDR, CDR2 SFDVKD. This CDR3 region has 14 residues. Deletions cut 7 bases from V and 0 bases from J, with 8 bases between. The CDR3 reads CATRDSANTGELFF. For the CDR3, the DNA is TGTGCCACCAGGGACAGCGCGAACACCGGGGAGCTGTTTTTT.

The chain combines TRBV6-1 with TRBJ1-2, with unresolved D. Deletions cut 7 bases from V and 8 bases from J, with 20 bases between. The CDR3 has 14 amino acids. In germline, CDR1 is MNHNS, CDR2 SASEGT. The CDR3 sequence is CASNNARWAEGYTF. The CDR3 DNA reads as TGTGCCAGCAATAACGCGCGCTGGGCTGAGGGCTACACCTTC.

The chain combines TRBV27 with TRBJ1-2; TRBD1 might be the D (6 bases). Germline CDR1 is MNHEY and CDR2 is SMNVEV (reference sequence). V was clipped by 6 bases and J by 2 bases, with 19 bases between them. The CDR3 is made up of 16 amino acids. CDR3 amino acids: CASSPRNQTGNYGYTF. CDR3 DNA: TGTGCCAGCAGCCCCCGTAACCAGACAGGCAACTATGGCTACACCTTC.